Each of the 11 T cell receptor beta chains below was sequenced from the same sample in a study of response to subunit inactivated influenza vaccine (dated by TCRdb to the late 2010s). The library was made by RT-PCR. The run used an Illumina HiSeq 2500. The public reads were quality trimmed at Q25 with fastp and then assembled into clones with MiXCR by TCRdb, keeping productive beta chains. Rows matching on CDR3 protein sequence are summarized as one entry with the most common DNA and genes. This sample has fewer than 800,000 distinct CDR3 sequences in its table, and 15% to 19% of those were observed once. Roughly 12% of the sample is held by the ten biggest clonotypes. This specimen consisted of PBMCs from blood, obtained 11 to 12 days after vaccination. The origin of the receptors is a middle-aged man who received an inactivated influenza vaccine. Donor details come from another sample of the same person, matched by shared clones.

This clonotype has a handful of counts. This chain uses TRBV7-2 with TRBJ1-1; D ambiguous. Trimming cost V 2 bases and J 8 bases, with 9 bases left between them. The V gene's germline CDR1 is SGHTA and CDR2 FQGNSA. The CDR3 runs to 12 residues. The CDR3 spells CASSLLEREAFF. In nucleotides, the CDR3 is TGTGCCAGCAGCTTACTCGAGAGGGAAGCTTTCTTT.

In its sample, this clonotype was seen a few times. The V and J genes are TRBV11-2 and TRBJ2-2; 10 nucleotides agree with TRBD1. Germline CDR1 SGHAT, CDR2 FQNNGV. The CDR3 runs to 18 residues. Unmatched junction bases numbered 6, after V lost 1 base and J lost 1 base. The CDR3 bases are TGTGCCAGCAGCTTAGGGAGAGACAGGGGGCGGAACACCGGGGAGCTGTTTTTT. Protein: CASSLGRDRGRNTGELFF.

The V gene is TRBV3-1, the J gene TRBJ2-2; 10 nucleotides match TRBD1. CDR3 size: 17 residues. The germline V gene has CDR1 LGHDT and CDR2 YNNKEL (reference sequence). V gave up 4 bases and J gave up 7 bases; unmatched junction bases: 12. The DNA of the CDR3 is TGTGCCAGCAGCCTAAACCGTCCCGGGACAGGGGTCGGGGAGCTGTTTTTT. It yields the protein CASSLNRPGTGVGELFF.

This rearrangement joins TRBV11-1 to TRBJ2-1, with 8 bases identical to TRBD2. The germline gives CDR1 SGHAT, CDR2 FQDESV (reference sequence). V was pared by 5 bases and J by 3 bases, with 6 bases of the junction left unmatched. The CDR3 covers 15 residues. The CDR3 DNA follows: TGTGCCAGCAGCCGAGCGGGAGAGCGCTACAATGAGCAGTTCTTC. This codes for CASSRAGERYNEQFF.

This clonotype was observed a handful of times. The chain uses TRBV6-1 and TRBJ1-1, with D unclear. There are 15 residues in the CDR3. The ends were cut back, 9 bases at V and 3 bases at J, with 20 bases in the middle. Germline CDR1 and CDR2: MNHNS and SASEGT. The CDR3 nucleotides are TGTGCCAGTGACGGGGTCGCTTGGGGTGACACTGAAGCTTTCTTT. Residues: CASDGVAWGDTEAFF.

This clonotype showed up just once. The V and J genes are TRBV20-1 and TRBJ2-1, with 7 positions matching TRBD2. This CDR3 contains 12 residues. The germline gives CDR1 DFQATT, CDR2 SNEGSKA (reference sequence). The V and J ends lost 3 bases and 7 bases, in that order; junction bases with no gene match: 3. CDR3 DNA: TGCAGTGCTAGGGCGGGGGAAAATGAGCAGTTCTTC. This translates into CSARAGENEQFF.

There are a few counts of this clonotype. The rearrangement links TRBV12-3 or TRBV12-4 to TRBJ2-7, with 11 positions matching TRBD1. V shed 3 bases and J 3 bases; nucleotides not matched to a gene: 7. This CDR3 spans 16 amino acids. The chain's CDR3 is CASSLGQGGALYEQYF. CDR3 DNA sequence: TGTGCCAGCAGTTTGGGACAGGGGGGCGCCCTCTACGAGCAGTACTTC.

This clonotype was seen more than once but under ten times. V gene TRBV3-1 combines with J gene TRBJ1-5; 7 bases match TRBD1. Per germline, CDR1 LGHDT and CDR2 YNNKEL (reference sequence). Unmatched junction bases numbered 0, after V lost 2 bases and J lost 2 bases. The CDR3 has 14 residues. In nucleotides, the CDR3 is TGTGCCAGCAGCCAACAGGGGGGCAATCAGCCCCAGCATTTT. Protein: CASSQQGGNQPQHF. Combining the CDR3 with reference TRBV3-1 and TRBJ1-5 gives the whole variable domain DTAVSQTPKYLVTQMGNDKSIKCEQNLGHDTMYWYKQDSKKFLKIMFSYNNKELIINETVPNRFSPKSPDKAHLNLHINSLELGDSAVYFCASSQQGGNQPQHFGDGTRLSIL.

Only a few counts were recorded for this clonotype. This chain links TRBV5-1 with TRBJ2-3; no firm D call. Between the trimmed V and J ends, which lost 0 bases and 1 base, there was a span of 12 bases. Germline V gene lookup returns CDR1 SGHRS and CDR2 YFSETQ. CDR3 length: 16 residues. The CDR3 is CASSLAEGPGTDTQYF. In DNA, the CDR3 is TGCGCCAGCAGCTTGGCGGAAGGGCCTGGCACAGATACGCAGTATTTT. The variable domain in full, completed from reference TRBV5-1 and TRBJ2-3, reads KAGVTQTPRYLIKTRGQQVTLSCSPISGHRSVSWYQQTPGQGLQFLFEYFSETQRNKGNFPGRFSGRQFSNSRSEMNVSTLELGDSALYLCASSLAEGPGTDTQYFGPGTRLTVL.

The genes are TRBV12-3 or TRBV12-4 and TRBJ2-1; 9 bases are shared with TRBD2. The CDR3 consists of 15 residues. Unmatched junction bases numbered 9, after V lost 7 bases and J lost 5 bases. Written as DNA, the CDR3 is TGTGCCAGCACCAAGACTGGACTAGCGAACAATGAGCAGTTCTTC. It translates to CASTKTGLANNEQFF.

This sequence joins TRBV20-1 and TRBJ1-2; D is undetermined. Germline assignment: CDR1 DFQATT and CDR2 SNEGSKA (reference sequence). The CDR3 runs 13 residues. V lost 1 base and J 8 bases, leaving 14 bases between the germline ends. CDR3 sequence reads: CSARVRYEGGYTF. DNA of the CDR3: TGCAGTGCTAGAGTGCGTTACGAGGGCGGCTACACCTTC.